This is a list of T cell receptor beta chains from one sample in a study of OX40 agonist ivuxolimab in advanced cancers. This table comes from immunoSEQ multiplex PCR, and its TCRdb copy is limited to in-frame clones, with some not included. The sample lists about 68,000 clones, around 84% occurring once. Here the sequenced sample was CD4+ or CD8+ T cells sorted from blood, taken in a trial of the OX40 agonist ivuxolimab. All receptors come from an adult with an advanced solid tumor such as melanoma, head and neck, liver or kidney cancer. The CDR3 runs from the conserved cysteine through the conserved F or W. The order of the fields is V gene, clone size, D gene, CDR3 length, J gene, CDR3 DNA, CDR3 protein. A D gene is named only where the DNA matches it firmly. Clone size is given for some rows only: seen once, a few or many times, or a class if the clone is expanded.

v_call: TRBV28
clone_size: NA
d_call: NA
cdr3_length: 10
j_call: TRBJ1-4
cdr3_nt: TGTGCCAGCTGGGATGAAAAACTGTTTTTT
cdr3_aa: CASWDEKLFF

v_call: TRBV11-2
clone_size: NA
d_call: NA
cdr3_length: 14
j_call: TRBJ2-2
cdr3_nt: TGTGCCAGCACCCCAGCGTCTAGCGCCGGGGAGCTGTTTTTT
cdr3_aa: CASTPASSAGELFF

v_call: TRBV7-2
clone_size: NA
d_call: TRBD2
cdr3_length: 21
j_call: TRBJ2-7
cdr3_nt: TGTGCCAGCAGCTTAGCGCCAGACAGGCTTCCCGGACTAGCGGGAGGATACGAGCAGTACTTC
cdr3_aa: CASSLAPDRLPGLAGGYEQYF

v_call: TRBV20-1
clone_size: NA
d_call: NA
cdr3_length: 11
j_call: TRBJ2-5
cdr3_nt: TGCAGTGCCGAACTGCAGGAGACCCAGTACTTC
cdr3_aa: CSAELQETQYF

v_call: TRBV7-7
clone_size: NA
d_call: TRBD1
cdr3_length: 13
j_call: TRBJ2-1
cdr3_nt: TGTGCTAGCAGCTCCGACAGGGGGGGCGAGCAGTTCTTC
cdr3_aa: CASSSDRGGEQFF

v_call: TRBV5-4
clone_size: NA
d_call: TRBD2
cdr3_length: 18
j_call: TRBJ2-5
cdr3_nt: TGTGCCAGCAGCCCCCACCCGACGGGGGGGAGCGGCCAAGAGACCCAGTACTTC
cdr3_aa: CASSPHPTGGSGQETQYF

v_call: TRBV14
clone_size: NA
d_call: NA
cdr3_length: 13
j_call: TRBJ1-5
cdr3_nt: TGTGCCAGCAGCGGGACCGCGGATCAGCCCCAGCATTTT
cdr3_aa: CASSGTADQPQHF

v_call: TRBV20-1
clone_size: NA
d_call: NA
cdr3_length: 11
j_call: TRBJ2-1
cdr3_nt: TGCAGCGGTGGACCCACCATCGAGCAGTTCTTC
cdr3_aa: CSGGPTIEQFF

v_call: TRBV5-1
clone_size: NA
d_call: TRBD2
cdr3_length: 17
j_call: TRBJ2-3
cdr3_nt: TGCGCCAGCAGCCTTAGCGGGAGGGCCGTAGGGGCAGATACGCAGTATTTT
cdr3_aa: CASSLSGRAVGADTQYF

v_call: TRBV25-1
clone_size: NA
d_call: NA
cdr3_length: 15
j_call: TRBJ2-7
cdr3_nt: TGTGCCAGCAGTGATCGGGCCGGGACCCCCTACGAGCAGTACTTC
cdr3_aa: CASSDRAGTPYEQYF

v_call: TRBV5-4
clone_size: NA
d_call: NA
cdr3_length: 13
j_call: TRBJ1-2
cdr3_nt: TGTGCCAGCAACCTCCTGGGGGGCGATGGCTACACCTTC
cdr3_aa: CASNLLGGDGYTF

v_call: TRBV5-6
clone_size: NA
d_call: NA
cdr3_length: 14
j_call: TRBJ2-7
cdr3_nt: TGTGCCAGCAGCTCCCTCCGCCTTTCCTACGAGCAGTACTTC
cdr3_aa: CASSSLRLSYEQYF

v_call: TRBV6-1
clone_size: NA
d_call: TRBD1
cdr3_length: 16
j_call: TRBJ1-2
cdr3_nt: TGTGCCAGCAGTGAATCTCCGGGACAGGGCCCCTATGGCTACACCTTC
cdr3_aa: CASSESPGQGPYGYTF

v_call: TRBV28
clone_size: NA
d_call: TRBD1
cdr3_length: 14
j_call: TRBJ1-4
cdr3_nt: TGTGCCAGCAGTTTAGGAGCAGGGGGGGAAAAACTGTTTTTT
cdr3_aa: CASSLGAGGEKLFF

v_call: TRBV4-2
clone_size: NA
d_call: NA
cdr3_length: 16
j_call: TRBJ1-3
cdr3_nt: TGTGCCAGCAGCCAACAGGCATTCTTCTCTGGAAACACCATATATTTT
cdr3_aa: CASSQQAFFSGNTIYF

v_call: TRBV6-5
clone_size: NA
d_call: TRBD1
cdr3_length: 15
j_call: TRBJ1-3
cdr3_nt: TGTGCCAGCAGCAGCACAGGGGGCCCTGGAAACACCATATATTTT
cdr3_aa: CASSSTGGPGNTIYF

v_call: TRBV5-5
clone_size: NA
d_call: NA
cdr3_length: 16
j_call: TRBJ1-2
cdr3_nt: TGTGCCAGCACCGGATCGATGGTAGGGGTAGGAGATGGCTACACCTTC
cdr3_aa: CASTGSMVGVGDGYTF

v_call: TRBV6-1
clone_size: once
d_call: TRBD1
cdr3_length: 15
j_call: TRBJ1-6
cdr3_nt: TGTGCCAGCAGTGAGACAGGGGTTAATAATTCACCCCTCCACTTT
cdr3_aa: CASSETGVNNSPLHF